This T cell receptor beta chain was observed in a study of shared T cell receptors in the human thymus. With 4 bases clipped from V and 3 bases from J, the junction kept 5 bases outside the gene matches. The CDR3 has 15 amino acids. The germline gives CDR1 SGHDN, CDR2 FVKESK. The data were produced by immunoSEQ multiplex PCR, yet TCRdb's version contains in-frame clones alone and is incomplete. The sample lists 720,000 or so clones; over 75% were seen once. The data also belong to a second study, concerning human thymus T cells.

The TCR comes from a girl under two years old with a congenital heart defect. Material: thymocytes. The chain is built from TRBV14 and TRBJ1-1; 10 nucleotides agree with TRBD1. CDR3 sequence reads: CASSRDRGSDTEAFF. In nucleotides, the CDR3 is TGTGCCAGCAGCCGGGACAGGGGATCGGACACTGAAGCTTTCTTT.